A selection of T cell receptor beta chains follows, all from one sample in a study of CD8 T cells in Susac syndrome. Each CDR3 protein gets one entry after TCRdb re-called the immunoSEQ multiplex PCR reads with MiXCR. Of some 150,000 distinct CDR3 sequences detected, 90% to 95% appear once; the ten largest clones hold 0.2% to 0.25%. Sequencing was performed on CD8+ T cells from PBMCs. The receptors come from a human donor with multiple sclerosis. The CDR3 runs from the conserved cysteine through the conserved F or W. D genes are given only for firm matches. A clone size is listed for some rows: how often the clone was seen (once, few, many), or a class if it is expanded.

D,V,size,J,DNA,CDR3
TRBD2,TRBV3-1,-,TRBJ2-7,TGTGCCAGCAGCCATCCTGAGACTAGCGGGGGGGACTACGAGCAGTACTTC,CASSHPETSGGDYEQYF
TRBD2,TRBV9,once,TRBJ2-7,TGTGCCAGCAGCACCAACCTCGGGGGGGCCTCCTACGAGCAGTACTTC,CASSTNLGGASYEQYF
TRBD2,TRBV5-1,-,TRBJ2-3,TGCGCCAGCAGCTTGGGTTCGGGACTAGCGGGGTACACAGATACGCAGTATTTT,CASSLGSGLAGYTDTQYF
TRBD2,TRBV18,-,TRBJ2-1,TGTGCCAGCTCCATTGGGAGCGGGGGTTCAAATGAGCAGTTCTTC,CASSIGSGGSNEQFF
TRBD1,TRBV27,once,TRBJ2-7,TGTGCCAGCAGTCAGACCCCAAAACAGGGGGGCGAGCAGTACTTC,CASSQTPKQGGEQYF
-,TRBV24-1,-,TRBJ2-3,TGTGCCACCAGTGATTGGGATGGGCGTACGCAGTATTTT,CATSDWDGRTQYF
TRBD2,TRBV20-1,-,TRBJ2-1,TGCAGTGCTAGAGATTTACTAGCGGGATACAATGAGCAGTTCTTC,CSARDLLAGYNEQFF
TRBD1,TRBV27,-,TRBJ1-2,TGTGCCAGCAGTAGCCGAGGGCAGGGGGACTATGGCTACACCTTC,CASSSRGQGDYGYTF
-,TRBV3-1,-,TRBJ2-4,TGTGCCAGCAGCCAAGTGGGGCTAGCCAAAAACATTCAGTACTTC,CASSQVGLAKNIQYF
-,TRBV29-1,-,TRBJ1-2,TGCAGCGTCCGGGGGAGGTCGGAGGCTAACTATGGCTACACCTTC,CSVRGRSEANYGYTF
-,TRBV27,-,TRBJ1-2,TGTGCCAGCAGTTTCCTCGAGACAGGTGATAACTATGGCTACACCTTC,CASSFLETGDNYGYTF
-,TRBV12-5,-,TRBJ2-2,TGTGCTAGTGGTTTGGTTTCGGAAAACACCGGGGAGCTGTTTTTT,CASGLVSENTGELFF
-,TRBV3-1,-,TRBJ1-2,TGTGCCAGCAGCCAACCGGGAGACGCCCTGTCTGGCTACACCTTC,CASSQPGDALSGYTF
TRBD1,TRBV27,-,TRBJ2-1,TGTGCCAGCAGTTTAGGGACAGGGTGGAATGAGCAGTTCTTC,CASSLGTGWNEQFF
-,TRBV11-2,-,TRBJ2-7,TGTGCCAGCAGCTTGGAATTACAGCGATACCTCTCCTACGAGCAGTACTTC,CASSLELQRYLSYEQYF
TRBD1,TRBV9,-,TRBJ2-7,TGTGCCAGCAGCGTAGGGGGGACAGCAATCTACGAGCAGTACTTC,CASSVGGTAIYEQYF
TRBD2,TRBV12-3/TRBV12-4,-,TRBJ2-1,TGTGCCAGCAGCCTAAGGGAGGGTGGGTATGAGCAGTTCTTC,CASSLREGGYEQFF
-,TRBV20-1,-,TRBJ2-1,TGCAGAGCTAGCTTAATCTCCTACAATGAGCAGTTCTTC,CRASLISYNEQFF
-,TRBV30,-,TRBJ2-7,TGTGCCTGGAGTGTTAAGGGCCGACGGAACTACGAGCAGTACTTC,CAWSVKGRRNYEQYF
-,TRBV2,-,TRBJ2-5,TGTGCCAGCCTGTTGCAGACTCAAGAGACCCAGTACTTC,CASLLQTQETQYF
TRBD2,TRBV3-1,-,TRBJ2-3,TGTGCCAGCAGCCAAGACGTCGGCGGGGGAAGAGATACGCAGTATTTT,CASSQDVGGGRDTQYF
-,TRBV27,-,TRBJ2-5,TGTGCCAGCAGTTTAGGGATCTTTTCAGGGGCCAAAGAGACCCAGTACTTC,CASSLGIFSGAKETQYF
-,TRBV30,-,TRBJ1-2,TGTGCCTGGAAGCTTCGGGACTACACCTTC,CAWKLRDYTF
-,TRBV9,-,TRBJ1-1,TGTGCCAGCAGCGGTGGGGGTAGGAACACTGAAGCTTTCTTT,CASSGGGRNTEAFF
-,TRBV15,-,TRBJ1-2,TGTGCCACCAGCAGAGATCGAATAAGGGAGGTTCATGGCTACACCTTC,CATSRDRIREVHGYTF
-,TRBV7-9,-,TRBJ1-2,TGTGCCAGCAGCCCCCCTGGGTACCGAGGCTATGGCTACACCTTC,CASSPPGYRGYGYTF
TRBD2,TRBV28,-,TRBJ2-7,TGTGCCAGCAGTTTACGGACTAGCGGGGACGAGCAGTACTTC,CASSLRTSGDEQYF
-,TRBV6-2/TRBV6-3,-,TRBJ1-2,TGTGCCAGCAGTTATCCCGATGGCTACACCTTC,CASSYPDGYTF
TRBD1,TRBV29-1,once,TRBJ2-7,TGCAGCGTCACTAGGGGGGGACAGGGCTTCGGGCAGTACTTC,CSVTRGGQGFGQYF
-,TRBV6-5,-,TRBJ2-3,TGTGCCAGCAGTTACTCGAGGCGGGGCAACACAGATACGCAGTATTTT,CASSYSRRGNTDTQYF
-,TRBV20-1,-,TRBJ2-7,TGCAGTGCTAAGGGGGGGAGTAAAGTTGACGAGCAGTACTTC,CSAKGGSKVDEQYF
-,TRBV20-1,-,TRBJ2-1,TGCAGTCCCTTTGAGACAGCAGACAATGAGCAGTTCTTC,CSPFETADNEQFF
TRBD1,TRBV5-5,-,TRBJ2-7,TGTGCCAGCAGAGCCGACAGGGGCGGCTACGAGCAGTACTTC,CASRADRGGYEQYF
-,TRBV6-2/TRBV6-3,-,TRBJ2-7,TGTGCCAGCAGCCTAGGGAGGACGAACGAGCAGTGCTTC,CASSLGRTNEQCF
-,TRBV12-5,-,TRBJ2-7,TGTGCTAGTGGTTTTGAAACAACCTACGAGCAGTACTTC,CASGFETTYEQYF
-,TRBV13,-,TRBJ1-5,TGTGCCAGCAGCCCCGGGTACAATCAGCCCCAGCATTTT,CASSPGYNQPQHF
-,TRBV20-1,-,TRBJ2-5,TGCAGTGCTAGAGATTTCAGGGCCCAAGAGACCCAGTACTTC,CSARDFRAQETQYF
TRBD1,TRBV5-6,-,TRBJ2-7,TGTGCCAGCAGCTCACCTCCGGACAGGGCTGGGTACGAGCAGTACTTC,CASSSPPDRAGYEQYF
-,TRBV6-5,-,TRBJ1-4,TGTGCCAGCAGTTACTCTCTCAGGGGTAATGAAAAACTGTTTTTT,CASSYSLRGNEKLFF
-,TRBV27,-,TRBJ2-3,TGTGCCAGCATGAGTTCTCAGGATACGCAGTATTTT,CASMSSQDTQYF
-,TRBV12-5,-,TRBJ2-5,TGTGCTAGTGGTTTGGTAGGGGCCCTCCAAGAGACCCAGTACTTC,CASGLVGALQETQYF
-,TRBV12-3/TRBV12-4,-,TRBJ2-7,TGTGCCAGCACCTCTGCGGGTCACGAGCAGTACTTC,CASTSAGHEQYF
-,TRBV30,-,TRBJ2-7,TGTGCCTCCGACACCTCCTACGAGCAGTACTTC,CASDTSYEQYF
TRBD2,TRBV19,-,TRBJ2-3,TGTGCCAGTAGTGACCCACCCCTACTAGCGGGGGGCGGCACAGATACGCAGTATTTT,CASSDPPLLAGGGTDTQYF
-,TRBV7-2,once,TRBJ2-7,TGTGCCAGCAGCCGAAACAGGAATAGCCCGACCTACGAGCAGTACTTC,CASSRNRNSPTYEQYF
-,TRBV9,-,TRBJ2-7,TGTGCCAGCAGCGTAGGGGGCAGGTCCTACGAGCAGTACTTC,CASSVGGRSYEQYF
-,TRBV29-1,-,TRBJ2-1,TGCAGCGCCCGGAGCCGGGATGAGCAGTTCTTC,CSARSRDEQFF
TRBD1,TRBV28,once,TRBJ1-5,TGTGCCAGCAGTTTCCTTCAAGGGGGCGGTCAGCCCCAGCATTTT,CASSFLQGGGQPQHF
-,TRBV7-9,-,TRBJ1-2,TGTGCCAGCAGCTTAGGACAAATTTATGGCTACACCTTC,CASSLGQIYGYTF
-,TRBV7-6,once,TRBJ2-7,TGTGCCAGCAGCTTAGCAGGGTTCCGGGAGCAGTACTTC,CASSLAGFREQYF
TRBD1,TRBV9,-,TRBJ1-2,TGTGCCAGCAGCGGAGAGGGAAAGGGACAGGGTCCCTATGGCTACACCTTC,CASSGEGKGQGPYGYTF
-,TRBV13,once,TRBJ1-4,TGTGCCAGCAGTAAGGGTAGCGATGAAAAACTGTTTTTT,CASSKGSDEKLFF
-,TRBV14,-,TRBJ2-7,TGTGCCAGCAGCCAACTTGGGACTTCTATCTACGAGCAGTACTTC,CASSQLGTSIYEQYF
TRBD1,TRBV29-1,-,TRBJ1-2,TGCAGCGTCGTACACAGGGGGCAAGGAGCCCCGCTGGTTGGCTACACCTTC,CSVVHRGQGAPLVGYTF
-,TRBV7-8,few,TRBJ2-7,TGTGCCAGTAGACAAGATGGGTCCTACGAGCAGTACTTC,CASRQDGSYEQYF
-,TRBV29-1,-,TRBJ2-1,TGCAGCGTTGAAGATGCTCCGGGGGCGGCCTACAATGAGCAGTTCTTC,CSVEDAPGAAYNEQFF
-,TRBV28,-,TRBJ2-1,TGTGCCAGCACCACAGGGCCGATACTAAACAATGAGCAGTTCTTC,CASTTGPILNNEQFF
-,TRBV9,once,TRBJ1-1,TGTGCCAGCAGCCCCGGGGCGAAGAACACTGAAGCTTTCTTT,CASSPGAKNTEAFF
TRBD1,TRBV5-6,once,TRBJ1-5,TGTGCCAGCAGCTTGGGTCCACAGGGGGCAGGCAATCAGCCCCAGCATTTT,CASSLGPQGAGNQPQHF
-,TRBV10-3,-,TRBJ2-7,TGTGCCATCAGTGAGGTAGACAGAGCCTACGAGCAGTACTTC,CAISEVDRAYEQYF